This T cell receptor beta chain was captured by sequencing in a study of response to subunit inactivated influenza vaccine. Points from the study as a whole: Authors proposed each seasonal influenza vaccination draws in few new T cells.

At least ten counts were recorded for this clonotype. Antigen unknown. MiXCR, run by TCRdb on the RT-PCR reads, gives a single entry per CDR3 protein. The data contain some 800,000 distinct CDR3 sequences, less than 25% of them singletons. With V trimmed by 3 bases and J by 6 bases, 7 bases remained unmatched. The CDR3 has 15 residues. Sequences were derived from PBMCs from blood, sampled about 5 days after vaccination. The sequence was collected from a man aged 45 to 65 who received an inactivated influenza vaccine. The rearrangement uses TRBV12-3 or TRBV12-4 and TRBJ1-2; 10 bases map to TRBD1. The CDR3 loop reads CASSFRTGGDNGYTF. The CDR3 DNA is TGTGCCAGCAGTTTCCGGACAGGGGGTGACAATGGCTACACCTTC.